The 19 T cell receptor beta chains presented below share a single source sample, sequenced in a study of cytomegalovirus exposure and HLA in healthy donors. The PCR had 60 Vbeta and 13 Jbeta primers. The method was immunoSEQ multiplex PCR; TCRdb's version includes in-frame clones alone and lacks a portion of them. The top ten clones hold 0.38% of a sample with about 180,000 clones, approximately 84% of them seen once. The sequenced sample was PBMCs. The receptors come from a boy between 2 and 15 years old in good health and CMV-seronegative.

The chain recombines TRBV29-1 with TRBJ1-2; TRBD1 might be the D (5 bases). CDR3 length: 13 residues. Trimming stripped 6 bases from V and 7 bases from J, with 18 bases between. Germline V gene lookup returns CDR1 SQVTM and CDR2 ANQGSEA. This CDR3 reads CSVEDTLSRGYTF. In DNA, the CDR3 is TGCAGCGTAGAGGACACCTTATCGCGTGGCTACACCTTC.

This chain joins TRBV7-9 and TRBJ2-1; 14 nucleotides agree with TRBD2. This CDR3 is built from 17 residues. The V and J ends lost 4 bases and 2 bases, in that order; junction bases with no gene match: 4. Germline V gives CDR1 SEHNR, CDR2 FQNEAQ (reference sequence). The CDR3 coding sequence is TGTGCCAGCAGCTCCCCGACTAGCGGGAGGGCCTACAATGAGCAGTTCTTC. This codes for CASSSPTSGRAYNEQFF.

The count of this clone is one. V gene TRBV7-9 combines with J gene TRBJ2-2; 8 nucleotides line up with TRBD2. There are 15 residues in the CDR3. Germline V lookup: CDR1 SEHNR, CDR2 FQNEAQ (reference sequence). Trimming at V came to 1 base and at J to 7 bases, leaving 5 bases not matched to a gene. The CDR3 here is CASSLVAGGRGELFF. The CDR3 bases are TGTGCCAGCAGCTTAGTGGCGGGAGGACGCGGGGAGCTGTTTTTT.

On this clone: Sequence at one end of the junction differs from germline and may be a read error. The J gene is TRBJ2-1, the V gene TRBV9; the D gene is possibly TRBD2 (6 bases). The CDR3 extends over 12 amino acids. Germline CDR1 reads SGDLS; CDR2 reads YYNGEE. The CDR3 DNA reads TGCGCGGCGGGCGGGAACTACAATGAGCAGTTCTTC. Encoded protein: CAAGGNYNEQFF. The full variable domain, rest sourced from reference TRBV9 and TRBJ2-1, is DSGVTQTPKHLITATGQRVTLRCSPRSGDLSVYWYQQSLDQGLQFLIQYYNGEERAKGNILERFSAQQFPDLHSELNLSSLELGDSALYFCAAGGNYNEQFFGPGTRLTVL.

V gene TRBV7-9 combines with J gene TRBJ1-6; 7 bases match TRBD1. V lost 4 bases to trimming and J lost 6 bases; unmatched junction nucleotides: 6. The germline CDR1 and CDR2 sequences are SEHNR and FQNEAQ (reference sequence). The length of the CDR3 is 15 residues. CDR3 sequence (DNA): TGTGCCAGCAGCTACGGGACAGCTAGTAATTCACCCCTCCACTTT. Translation: CASSYGTASNSPLHF.

The table lists this clone with a count of one. This sequence joins TRBV5-5 and TRBJ2-5; tentatively, D is TRBD1 (6 bases). The length of the CDR3 is 16 residues. Trimming stripped 4 bases from V and 2 bases from J, with 18 bases between. CDR1 is SGHKS and CDR2 is YYEKEE in the germline V gene (reference sequence). The CDR3 DNA sequence: TGTGCCAGCAGCATAATGCAGGGGACGAAACAAGAGACCCAGTACTTC. Translation gives CASSIMQGTKQETQYF.

V is TRBV13 and J is TRBJ2-1, with D hard to call. Germline lookup yields CDR1 PRHDT and CDR2 FYEKMQ (reference sequence). With 6 bases removed from V and 4 bases from J, the gap between germline ends came to 16 bases. The CDR3 runs 15 residues. The CDR3 is CASRQSLSPYNEQFF. The CDR3 DNA sequence: TGTGCCAGCAGACAGTCCTTGAGCCCGTACAATGAGCAGTTCTTC.

This chain joins TRBV5-1 and TRBJ1-4; TRBD1 is a possible D gene (6 bases). The V gene lost 0 bases and the J gene lost 4 bases, with 7 bases spanning the gap. CDR1 and CDR2 (germline): SGHRS, YFSETQ. The CDR3 has 14 residues. CDR3 nucleotides: TGCGCCAGCAGCTTGGACAGGGATAATGAAAAACTGTTTTTT. Translated, it gives CASSLDRDNEKLFF.

The chain carries TRBV6-5 and TRBJ1-1; TRBD1 matches 9 bases. The CDR3 spans 14 residues. V lost 6 bases, J lost 11 bases, and 13 bases stayed unmatched. Germline lookup yields CDR1 MNHEY and CDR2 SVGAGI. The CDR3 DNA reads as TGTGCCAGCAGAGGGACAGGGAATCTTCGAGGGGCTTTCTTT. As protein: CASRGTGNLRGAFF.

About this clone: Without the conserved terminal phenylalanine or tryptophan, this CDR3 likely stems from a read error. It is unclear where the CDR3 begins or ends on the DNA, so no DNA is shown, and the CDR3 is as TCRdb lists it. The V call is TRBV5-8, the J call TRBJ2-7; the DNA was not used to check the table's D call, TRBD1. A total of 16 residues make up the CDR3, ends included. Germline assignment: CDR1 SGHTS and CDR2 YDEGEE. The CDR3 reads CASSLKTGQGALRVDS.

The J gene is TRBJ2-7, the V gene TRBV19; TRBD2 aligns across 12 bases. Germline loops: CDR1 LNHDA, CDR2 SQIVND (reference sequence). This CDR3 has 15 amino acids. Trimming took 4 bases from V and 2 from J; bases not matched to a gene: 3. CDR3 sequence reads: CASSKTSGRAYEQYF. The CDR3 DNA reads TGTGCCAGTAGTAAGACTAGCGGGAGAGCCTACGAGCAGTACTTC.

J is TRBJ1-2 and V is TRBV7-2; no reliable D call. Germline V CDR1 and CDR2: SGHTA, FQGNSA. The CDR3 is 14 amino acids. Trimming removed 4 bases at V and 8 bases at J, with 17 bases between. The CDR3 loop reads CASSSLGQQLGYTF. CDR3 sequence (DNA): TGTGCCAGCAGCTCCCTAGGCCAGCAGTTGGGCTACACCTTC.

This clone was found a few times. The chain is built from TRBV5-1 and TRBJ1-4; 9 bases are a match to TRBD1. The CDR3 runs to 14 residues. The germline gives CDR1 SGHRS, CDR2 YFSETQ. V lost 2 bases and J lost 7; bases outside the gene matches: 3. CDR3 protein: CASSFGQGSEKLFF. The DNA for the CDR3 is TGCGCCAGCAGCTTCGGACAGGGGAGTGAAAAACTGTTTTTT.

The J gene is TRBJ2-3, the V gene TRBV10-2; TRBD1 might be the D (5 bases). The CDR3 length is 15 residues. Germline V gives CDR1 WSHSY, CDR2 SAAADI. The V end lost 2 bases, the J end lost 11 bases, and 20 bases lay between the germline ends. The CDR3 protein is CASSEATGVFFRQYF. The CDR3 bases are TGCGCCAGCAGTGAGGCCACAGGCGTTTTTTTTCGGCAGTATTTT.

The chain carries TRBV19 and TRBJ1-5, with D possibly TRBD1 on 5 matching bases. V was shortened by 0 bases and J by 2 bases, with 11 bases between the two germline ends. The CDR3 spans 16 residues. Germline-derived CDR1 and CDR2 are LNHDA and SQIVND (reference sequence). The CDR3 nucleotides read TGTGCCAGTAGTATAGATCTGCGGGGCGGCAATCAGCCCCAGCATTTT. It encodes CASSIDLRGGNQPQHF.

This clone was detected only once. The chain is built from TRBV14 and TRBJ1-2; TRBD1 aligns across 7 bases. The germline CDR1 and CDR2 sequences are SGHDN and FVKESK. Trimming cost V 4 bases and J 7 bases; bases outside gene matches: 12. This CDR3 contains 15 residues. The CDR3 region is CASSLGTAVMFGYTF. In nucleotides, the CDR3 is TGTGCCAGCAGCCTCGGGACAGCCGTGATGTTTGGCTACACCTTC.

V gene TRBV2 combines with J gene TRBJ2-7; 14 nucleotides align to TRBD2. This CDR3 is 15 amino acids long. The V gene end was trimmed by 7 bases and the J gene end by 6 bases; junction bases not matched to a gene: 8. Germline CDR1 is SNHLY and CDR2 is FYNNEI. CDR3 loop: CASTGTSGGFGEQYF. For the CDR3, the DNA is TGTGCCAGCACGGGGACTAGCGGGGGTTTCGGCGAGCAGTACTTC.

This chain joins TRBV4-1 and TRBJ2-6; no clear D gene. The germline V and J ends were trimmed by 8 bases and 0 bases, with 11 bases remaining between them. Germline CDR1 MGHRA, CDR2 YSYEKL. This CDR3 spans 15 amino acids. The CDR3 sequence is CASRFSGSGANVLTF. DNA of the CDR3: TGCGCCAGCCGCTTCTCCGGCTCTGGGGCCAACGTCCTGACTTTC.

In DNA form, the CDR3 reads TGTGCCAGCCCCGTGAGGGAAAAACTGTTTTTT. As protein: CASPVREKLFF. The chain is built from TRBV11-2 and TRBJ1-4, with D unresolved. Looked up from germline, CDR1 is SGHAT and CDR2 is FQNNGV. The germline V and J ends were trimmed by 8 bases and 8 bases, with 9 bases remaining between them. The CDR3 consists of 11 residues.